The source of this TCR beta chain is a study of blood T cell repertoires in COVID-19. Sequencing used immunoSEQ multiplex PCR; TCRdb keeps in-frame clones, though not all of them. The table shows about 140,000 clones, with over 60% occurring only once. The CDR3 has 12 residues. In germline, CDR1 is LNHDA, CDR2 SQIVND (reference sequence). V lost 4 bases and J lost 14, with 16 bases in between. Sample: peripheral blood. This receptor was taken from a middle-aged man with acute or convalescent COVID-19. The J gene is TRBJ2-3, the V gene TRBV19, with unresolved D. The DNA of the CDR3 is TGTGCCAGTAGTACCTTAGACAACACAAGGTATTTT. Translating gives CASSTLDNTRYF.